These 23 T cell receptor beta chains originate from one sample sequenced in a study of glioma-infiltrating T cells. TCR alpha and beta CDR3 regions were amplified from RNA using iRepertoire nested multiplex PCR. TCRdb passed the multiplex PCR reads through MiXCR, listing each CDR3 protein once. The sample has approximately 89,000 distinct CDR3 sequences; 23% are singletons. The sample comprised glioma tissue, nonneoplastic brain tissue, or PBMCs (not recorded which). The receptor set was obtained from a human donor with low-grade glioma or glioblastoma, undergoing nonglioma brain surgery, or in good health (not recorded which).

In its sample, this clonotype is medium-sized (0.01 to 0.1%). The chain combines TRBV27 with TRBJ1-1; D ambiguous. CDR3 length: 13 amino acids. Per germline, CDR1 MNHEY and CDR2 SMNVEV (reference sequence). Trimming took 2 bases from V and 3 from J, leaving 7 bases between them. The CDR3 reads CASSLGIHTEAFF. The CDR3 bases are TGTGCCAGCAGTTTAGGTATCCACACTGAAGCTTTCTTT.

This clonotype was counted ten times or more. The DNA for the CDR3 is TGTGCCAGCTACTCCGGGACGGTGCGGGGCACAGATACGCAGTATTTT. Protein sequence: CASYSGTVRGTDTQYF. The chain combines TRBV18 with TRBJ2-3; D possibly matches TRBD1 or TRBD2 (5 bases each). Trimming shortened V by 7 bases and J by 1 base, and 18 bases separated the two germline ends. CDR3 length: 16 residues. Germline V CDR1 and CDR2: KGHSH, LQKENI.

This clonotype was recorded a few times. The chain employs TRBV12-3 or TRBV12-4 and TRBJ1-1; TRBD1 might be the D (5 bases). CDR3 length: 18 residues. V shed 3 bases and J shed 0 bases, with 20 bases lying between them. The CDR3 coding sequence is TGTGCCAGCAGTTTTGATAGGGGTAACGTTCAGGTGAACACTGAAGCTTTCTTT. It translates to CASSFDRGNVQVNTEAFF.

In its sample, this clonotype was seen many times. This chain uses TRBV3-1 with TRBJ2-3; D may be TRBD2 (5 bases). Germline-derived CDR1 and CDR2 are LGHDT and YNNKEL (reference sequence). This CDR3 region has 16 residues. V lost 5 bases and J lost 1, with 16 bases in between. Here the CDR3 reads CASSRRRSSGTDTQYF. As DNA, the CDR3 is TGTGCCAGCAGCAGAAGGCGTAGTAGCGGCACAGATACGCAGTATTTT.

This clonotype was observed once. V is TRBV6-5 and J is TRBJ1-2; 8 positions match TRBD1. The CDR3 has 16 amino acids. Trimming at V came to 5 bases and at J to 7 bases, leaving 15 bases not matched to a gene. CDR1 is MNHEY and CDR2 is SVGAGI in the germline V gene. In DNA form, the CDR3 reads TGTGCCAGCAGTCGAGCCGGGACAGGTGGTTCAAGTGGCTACACCTTC. Its protein product is CASSRAGTGGSSGYTF.

Turning to this clonotype: Possible read error: a much larger clone is one base away. V gene TRBV12-3 or TRBV12-4 combines with J gene TRBJ1-1, with D hard to call. The CDR3 runs to 15 residues. The CDR3 DNA reads TGTGCCAGCAGTCCCGGGTCTAAACCTAACACTGTAGCTTTCTTT. Encoded protein: CASSPGSKPNTVAFF.

This clonotype was picked up many times. The rearrangement links TRBV20-1 to TRBJ2-4; perhaps TRBD2 as D (5 bases). V lost 4 bases, J lost 1 base, and 8 bases lay in between. Germline V gene lookup returns CDR1 DFQATT and CDR2 SNEGSKA (reference sequence). The CDR3 spans 13 residues. DNA for the CDR3: TGCAGTGCTATGTCGGGGGCCAAAAACATTCAGTACTTC. Its translation: CSAMSGAKNIQYF.

This clonotype has a handful of counts. This chain uses TRBV29-1 with TRBJ1-2; a weak D match, TRBD1 (5 bases). Trimming took 4 bases from V and 4 from J, leaving 7 bases between them. Germline CDR1 SQVTM, CDR2 ANQGSEA. The CDR3 runs to 11 residues. The CDR3 spells CSVGDGYGYTF. CDR3 sequence (DNA): TGCAGCGTTGGGGACGGCTATGGCTACACCTTC.

This clonotype was seen many times. The rearrangement joins TRBV7-9 to TRBJ1-5; no clear D gene. Germline V lookup: CDR1 SEHNR, CDR2 FQNEAQ (reference sequence). This CDR3 contains 14 residues. V shed 7 bases and J shed 5 bases, with 15 bases lying between them. CDR3 nucleotides: TGTGCCAGCACCCGGGCCGGCGGGGATCAGCCCCAGCATTTT. Translated: CASTRAGGDQPQHF. The variable domain in full, with the rest retrieved from reference TRBV7-9 and TRBJ1-5, is DTGVSQNPRHKITKRGQNVTFRCDPISEHNRLYWYRQTLGQGPEFLTYFQNEAQLEKSRLLSDRFSAERPKGSFSTLEIQRTEQGDSAMYLCASTRAGGDQPQHFGDGTRLSIL.

This clonotype was counted only a few times. The rearrangement links TRBV12-3 or TRBV12-4 to TRBJ1-2; 7 bases match TRBD1. V lost 4 bases and J lost 8; bases outside the gene matches: 19. The CDR3 has 17 residues. The DNA for the CDR3 is TGTGCCAGCAGTTCCCCGACAGGGAGTAGAACAGGACGGGGCTACACCTTC. This sequence encodes CASSSPTGSRTGRGYTF.

V and J are TRBV2 and TRBJ2-1; D gene ambiguous. Germline CDR1 and CDR2: SNHLY and FYNNEI. V lost 0 bases and J lost 5, with 5 bases in between. CDR3 length equals 13 residues. The CDR3 protein is CASSEAWNNEQFF. CDR3 nucleotide sequence: TGTGCCAGCAGTGAAGCCTGGAACAATGAGCAGTTCTTC.

This clonotype was found many times. The rearrangement uses TRBV6-2 or TRBV6-3 and TRBJ2-7, with 8 bases aligning to TRBD2. The CDR3 covers 14 residues. Germline V gene sequence: CDR1 MNHEY, CDR2 SVGEGT. The V and J ends lost 4 bases and 5 bases, in that order; junction bases with no gene match: 7. CDR3 protein: CASSFAGGFDEQYF. The CDR3 region has the DNA TGTGCCAGCAGTTTCGCGGGGGGTTTCGACGAGCAGTACTTC.

This sequence joins TRBV4-1 and TRBJ2-7, with a weak D call TRBD1 (6 bases). This CDR3 has 16 residues. Germline V gives CDR1 MGHRA, CDR2 YSYEKL. The V and J ends lost 1 base and 4 bases respectively, with 17 bases between them. In nucleotides, the CDR3 is TGCGCCAGCAGCCAAGCTCCAAACAGGGCTGGGTACGAGCAGTACTTC. As protein: CASSQAPNRAGYEQYF.

This clonotype has ten or more counts. This sequence joins TRBV20-1 and TRBJ2-1; no clear D. Germline V lookup: CDR1 DFQATT, CDR2 SNEGSKA (reference sequence). The CDR3 spans 12 residues. Trimming removed 3 bases at V and 6 bases at J, with 9 bases between. This chain's CDR3 is CSASSVGNEQFF. The CDR3 nucleotides are TGCAGTGCTAGCTCAGTGGGCAATGAGCAGTTCTTC.

This clonotype was seen at least ten times. The chain recombines TRBV25-1 with TRBJ2-5; D is perhaps TRBD2 (6 bases). The V gene's germline CDR1 is MGHDK and CDR2 SYGVNS. The length of the CDR3 is 15 residues. V lost 5 bases and J 6 bases, leaving 19 bases between the germline ends. This CDR3 reads CASSLGSSDGKTQYF. DNA of the CDR3: TGTGCCAGCAGTTTGGGGTCTAGCGATGGGAAGACCCAGTACTTC.

There are many counts of this clonotype. V gene TRBV7-9 combines with J gene TRBJ2-3, with a tentative D call TRBD2 (7 bases). V lost 6 bases and J 3 bases, leaving 16 bases between the germline ends. The CDR3 spans 15 residues. Germline-derived CDR1 and CDR2 are SEHNR and FQNEAQ (reference sequence). The CDR3 coding sequence is TGTGCCAGCAGACAAACGGGGGGCCCGACAGATACGCAGTATTTT. Translation gives CASRQTGGPTDTQYF.

At least ten counts were recorded for this clonotype. The V gene is TRBV6-1, the J gene TRBJ2-5; 8 nucleotides match TRBD1. This CDR3 spans 17 amino acids. The germline V gene encodes CDR1 MNHNS and CDR2 SASEGT. V lost 5 bases, J lost 0 bases, and 11 bases stayed unmatched. CDR3 DNA: TGTGCCAGCAGTTACACCCGACAGGGGAGGAACCAAGAGACCCAGTACTTC. Protein: CASSYTRQGRNQETQYF.

This clonotype was counted ten times or more. The chain links TRBV20-1 to TRBJ1-3; D uncertain. The V and J ends lost 0 bases and 0 bases respectively, with 9 bases between them. Germline CDR1 is DFQATT and CDR2 is SNEGSKA (reference sequence). CDR3 size: 15 residues. CDR3 amino acids: CSARDASLSGNTIYF. The CDR3 coding sequence is TGCAGTGCTAGAGACGCTTCTCTCTCTGGAAACACCATATATTTT.

Worth noting for this clonotype: A single base separates this from a much larger clone, so it may be a read error. The genes are TRBV2 and TRBJ1-4; D is uncertain. Looked up from germline, CDR1 is SNHLY and CDR2 is FYNNEI. This CDR3 region has 14 residues. The CDR3 here is CSSKGKDLTEKLFF. The CDR3 DNA reads TGTTCCAGCAAAGGAAAAGACTTGACCGAAAAACTGTTTTTT.

This clonotype came up many times. J is TRBJ2-5 and V is TRBV20-1; D tentatively reads TRBD1 or TRBD2 (5 bases each). With 3 bases removed from V and 1 base from J, the gap between germline ends came to 12 bases. This CDR3 is built from 14 residues. Germline-derived CDR1 and CDR2 are DFQATT and SNEGSKA (reference sequence). CDR3 sequence: CSASRFGTQETQYF. CDR3 in DNA: TGCAGTGCTAGTCGGTTCGGGACCCAAGAGACCCAGTACTTC.

This clonotype was recorded many times. The chain couples TRBV19 to TRBJ1-5; D call uncertain. V lost 8 bases, J lost 4 bases, and 6 bases lay in between. The CDR3 covers 11 residues. CDR1 is LNHDA and CDR2 is SQIVND in the germline V gene (reference sequence). The CDR3 DNA is TGTGCCAGTGGTTTAAATCAGCCCCAGCATTTT. Translation: CASGLNQPQHF. The full variable domain, with the rest looked up from reference TRBV19 and TRBJ1-5, is DGGITQSPKYLFRKEGQNVTLSCEQNLNHDAMYWYRQDPGQGLRLIYYSQIVNDFQKGDIAEGYSVSREKKESFPLTVTSAQKNPTAFYLCASGLNQPQHFGDGTRLSIL.

About this clonotype: A single base separates this from a much larger clone, so it may be a read error. The CDR3 does not close with the conserved phenylalanine or tryptophan, likely indicating a read error. The gene calls are TRBV2 and TRBJ1-1; D possibly corresponds to TRBD1 (6 bases). Germline CDR1 reads SNHLY; CDR2 reads FYNNEI. Trimming cost V 7 bases and J 1 base, with 10 bases left between them. The CDR3 is 13 amino acids. CDR3 DNA: TGTGCCAGCAAGCTGACAGGGAACACTGAAGCTTTCCTT. Encoded protein: CASKLTGNTEAFL.

This clonotype was counted many times. For the CDR3, the DNA is TGTGCCAGCAGTTACGGCGGCGACCCGATGGTTCAGCCCCAGCATTTT. It encodes CASSYGGDPMVQPQHF. V gene TRBV6-6 combines with J gene TRBJ1-5; no clear D. The CDR3 covers 16 residues. V lost 2 bases and J 6 bases, leaving 17 bases between the germline ends. Germline CDR1 MNHNY, CDR2 SVGAGI (reference sequence).